These T cell receptor beta chains were read from a single sample in a study of T-cell memory formation after mild COVID-19. TCRdb ran MiXCR on the 5' RACE reads and lists one entry per CDR3 protein. The profile shows around 140,000 distinct CDR3 sequences, around 5.8% of them singletons. Sequencing was carried out using PBMCs or a T cell subset sorted from them (not recorded which). Receptors originate from an adult woman who had mild COVID-19 (a few samples of this study predate the infection). Cell type and time point are not known. CDR3s include the opening cysteine and the closing phenylalanine or tryptophan. The D gene is left open where the match is weak. A clone size is listed for some rows: how often the clone was seen (once, few, many), or a class if it is expanded.

size: few
D: TRBD2
J: TRBJ2-7
V: TRBV27
CDR3: CASTPLSGRAGPYEQYF
DNA: TGTGCCAGCACCCCACTTAGCGGGAGGGCCGGTCCCTACGAGCAGTACTTC

size: many
D: TRBD2
J: TRBJ2-7
V: TRBV25-1
CDR3: CASSEATSGRSYEQYF
DNA: TGTGCCAGCAGTGAAGCGACTAGCGGGAGATCCTACGAGCAGTACTTC

size: NA
D: NA
J: TRBJ1-1
V: TRBV12-3/TRBV12-4
CDR3: CASSLAGYGASTEAFF
DNA: TGTGCCAGCAGTTTAGCGGGCTATGGGGCAAGCACTGAAGCTTTCTTT

size: NA
D: TRBD1
J: TRBJ1-2
V: TRBV7-9
CDR3: CASSPGGTGSPTLYGYTF
DNA: TGTGCCAGCAGCCCCGGCGGGACAGGGTCTCCCACCCTCTATGGCTACACCTTC

size: many
D: TRBD2
J: TRBJ2-3
V: TRBV7-2
CDR3: CASRPMREGTDTQYF
DNA: TGTGCCAGCAGACCGATGCGGGAGGGGACAGATACGCAGTATTTT

size: many
D: TRBD1
J: TRBJ2-2
V: TRBV5-1
CDR3: CASSLDGQGMGTGELFF
DNA: TGCGCCAGCAGCTTGGATGGACAGGGCATGGGGACCGGGGAGCTGTTTTTT

size: NA
D: NA
J: TRBJ2-1
V: TRBV7-3
CDR3: CASSLNGGVTLGEQFF
DNA: TGTGCCAGCAGCTTAAACGGCGGGGTGACCTTGGGGGAGCAGTTCTTC

size: few
D: TRBD2
J: TRBJ2-1
V: TRBV5-1
CDR3: CASSPGLAGGGPSYNEQFF
DNA: TGCGCCAGCAGCCCCGGACTAGCGGGGGGGGGCCCCTCCTACAATGAGCAGTTCTTC

size: many
D: NA
J: TRBJ2-3
V: TRBV24-1
CDR3: CATSDPGPSRSPDTQYF
DNA: TGTGCCACCAGTGACCCGGGACCGTCAAGGTCCCCAGATACGCAGTATTTT

size: many
D: NA
J: TRBJ2-7
V: TRBV7-8
CDR3: CASSSRRVRTYEQYF
DNA: TGTGCCAGCAGCTCCAGGAGGGTCCGAACCTACGAGCAGTACTTC

size: NA
D: TRBD2
J: TRBJ2-3
V: TRBV5-1
CDR3: CASSLVGGDDTQYF
DNA: TGCGCCAGCAGCTTGGTGGGGGGGGACGATACGCAGTATTTT

size: many
D: NA
J: TRBJ2-7
V: TRBV21-1
CDR3: CASSNPGTHNEQYF
DNA: TGTGCCAGCAGCAACCCGGGGACTCATAACGAGCAGTACTTC

size: NA
D: TRBD1
J: TRBJ2-6
V: TRBV5-6
CDR3: CASRPDRAVRSGANVLTF
DNA: TGTGCCAGCAGGCCTGACAGGGCCGTCCGCTCTGGGGCCAACGTCCTGACTTTC

size: NA
D: NA
J: TRBJ1-1
V: TRBV12-3/TRBV12-4
CDR3: CASSPDGGGTEAFF
DNA: TGTGCCAGCAGCCCGGACGGCGGCGGAACTGAAGCTTTCTTT

size: NA
D: NA
J: TRBJ2-4
V: TRBV7-8
CDR3: CASSLSNIQYF
DNA: TGTGCCAGCAGCTTATCAAACATTCAGTACTTC

size: many
D: NA
J: TRBJ1-5
V: TRBV20-1
CDR3: CSASEETGTSQPQHF
DNA: TGCAGTGCGTCTGAAGAGACCGGGACAAGTCAGCCCCAGCATTTT

size: NA
D: TRBD1
J: TRBJ2-4
V: TRBV6-6
CDR3: CASRAQGNQNIQYF
DNA: TGTGCCAGCAGGGCACAGGGGAACCAAAACATTCAGTACTTC

size: few
D: NA
J: TRBJ2-3
V: TRBV29-1
CDR3: CSVRVGRSTDTQYF
DNA: TGCAGCGTCCGCGTGGGTAGAAGCACAGATACGCAGTATTTT

size: NA
D: NA
J: TRBJ1-5
V: TRBV5-1
CDR3: CASSPDRLDQPQHF
DNA: TGCGCCAGCAGCCCAGACAGACTCGATCAGCCCCAGCATTTT

size: many
D: NA
J: TRBJ1-2
V: TRBV7-8
CDR3: CASSLVVGATNYGYTF
DNA: TGTGCCAGCAGCTTAGTCGTCGGGGCCACGAACTATGGCTACACCTTC

size: few
D: NA
J: TRBJ1-4
V: TRBV7-2
CDR3: CASSLLGGISEKLFF
DNA: TGTGCCAGCAGCCTGCTGGGAGGCATCTCCGAAAAACTGTTTTTT

size: many
D: NA
J: TRBJ2-3
V: TRBV7-8
CDR3: CASSLKDTQYF
DNA: TGTGCCAGCAGCTTGAAAGATACGCAGTATTTT

size: many
D: TRBD2
J: TRBJ2-1
V: TRBV9
CDR3: CASSVSGTTYNEQFF
DNA: TGTGCCAGCAGCGTATCGGGGACTACCTACAATGAGCAGTTCTTC

size: few
D: NA
J: TRBJ2-5
V: TRBV20-1
CDR3: CSALGGKETQYF
DNA: TGCAGTGCTCTGGGGGGAAAAGAGACCCAGTACTTC

size: many
D: NA
J: TRBJ1-3
V: TRBV7-8
CDR3: CAGGPGPSGNTIYF
DNA: TGTGCCGGTGGACCGGGTCCCTCTGGAAACACCATATATTTT

size: few
D: TRBD1
J: TRBJ1-6
V: TRBV18
CDR3: CASSGTGGDNSPLHF
DNA: TGTGCCAGCTCCGGGACAGGGGGCGATAATTCACCCCTCCACTTT

size: few
D: TRBD1
J: TRBJ2-7
V: TRBV7-2
CDR3: CASSSQGAGSYEQYF
DNA: TGTGCCAGCAGCTCCCAGGGGGCTGGCTCCTACGAGCAGTACTTC

size: few
D: TRBD1
J: TRBJ2-6
V: TRBV24-1
CDR3: CATSDTDRDGANVLTF
DNA: TGTGCCACCAGTGACACCGACAGGGACGGGGCCAACGTCCTGACTTTC

size: many
D: NA
J: TRBJ2-1
V: TRBV7-2
CDR3: CASSLGSSGTYNEQFF
DNA: TGTGCCAGCAGCTTAGGTAGCTCTGGGACCTACAATGAGCAGTTCTTC

size: few
D: TRBD2
J: TRBJ2-2
V: TRBV11-2
CDR3: CASSIGGTTGELFF
DNA: TGTGCCAGCAGCATCGGGGGGACCACCGGGGAGCTGTTTTTT

size: NA
D: NA
J: TRBJ1-4
V: TRBV7-2
CDR3: CASSLARTANEKLFF
DNA: TGTGCCAGCAGCTTAGCGAGGACAGCTAATGAAAAACTGTTTTTT

size: few
D: NA
J: TRBJ2-7
V: TRBV9
CDR3: CASSGEGLAAYEQYF
DNA: TGTGCCAGCAGCGGCGAGGGCCTCGCGGCCTACGAGCAGTACTTC

size: many
D: TRBD1
J: TRBJ2-3
V: TRBV6-4
CDR3: CASSDTGGSDTQYF
DNA: TGTGCCAGCAGTGATACAGGGGGCAGTGATACGCAGTATTTT

size: many
D: TRBD2
J: TRBJ2-3
V: TRBV20-1
CDR3: CSARDPSGVDTQYF
DNA: TGCAGTGCTAGAGACCCTAGCGGGGTGGATACGCAGTATTTT

size: NA
D: NA
J: TRBJ2-7
V: TRBV28
CDR3: CASSPRRSSYEQYF
DNA: TGTGCCAGCAGTCCTAGACGGAGCTCCTACGAGCAGTACTTC

size: many
D: TRBD2
J: TRBJ2-7
V: TRBV12-3/TRBV12-4
CDR3: CASSWTSGTYEQYF
DNA: TGTGCCAGCAGTTGGACTAGCGGGACCTACGAGCAGTACTTC

size: many
D: NA
J: TRBJ2-1
V: TRBV7-6
CDR3: CASSPRFRLYNEQFF
DNA: TGTGCCAGCAGCCCCCGGTTCCGTCTTTACAATGAGCAGTTCTTC

size: few
D: NA
J: TRBJ1-5
V: TRBV21-1
CDR3: CASSKFYRVSNQPQHF
DNA: TGTGCCAGCAGCAAGTTTTACAGGGTTAGCAATCAGCCCCAGCATTTT

size: many
D: NA
J: TRBJ2-1
V: TRBV25-1
CDR3: CASSDPGHPSNEQFF
DNA: TGTGCCAGCAGTGACCCGGGACACCCTTCCAATGAGCAGTTCTTC

size: few
D: TRBD1
J: TRBJ2-7
V: TRBV9
CDR3: CASSVGGQGRYEQYF
DNA: TGTGCCAGCAGCGTTGGGGGACAGGGGAGGTACGAGCAGTACTTC

size: NA
D: NA
J: TRBJ2-6
V: TRBV12-3/TRBV12-4
CDR3: CASSPIGYGANVLTF
DNA: TGTGCCAGCAGTCCCATCGGGTATGGGGCCAACGTCCTGACTTTC

size: many
D: TRBD1
J: TRBJ1-2
V: TRBV5-1
CDR3: CASVSESGGAGGYTF
DNA: TGCGCCAGCGTCTCCGAATCAGGGGGCGCGGGTGGCTACACCTTC

size: few
D: NA
J: TRBJ2-1
V: TRBV7-9
CDR3: CASSYYRSSYNEQFF
DNA: TGTGCCAGCAGCTATTACAGGAGCTCCTACAATGAGCAGTTCTTC

size: NA
D: TRBD2
J: TRBJ2-3
V: TRBV7-7
CDR3: CASSVGRLAGTDTQYF
DNA: TGTGCCAGCAGCGTTGGGAGACTAGCGGGGACAGATACGCAGTATTTT

size: NA
D: NA
J: TRBJ1-5
V: TRBV7-2
CDR3: CASSPDGGASNQPQHF
DNA: TGTGCCAGCAGCCCCGACGGGGGGGCTAGCAATCAGCCCCAGCATTTT

size: NA
D: NA
J: TRBJ1-1
V: TRBV18
CDR3: CASCQLRDTEAFF
DNA: TGTGCCAGCTGCCAACTGCGGGACACTGAAGCTTTCTTT

size: NA
D: NA
J: TRBJ1-2
V: TRBV19
CDR3: CASSSDYGYTF
DNA: TGTGCCAGTAGTTCCGACTATGGCTACACCTTC

size: many
D: NA
J: TRBJ2-7
V: TRBV7-2
CDR3: CASSRRSVGPYEQYF
DNA: TGTGCCAGCAGCCGGAGGTCAGTCGGTCCCTACGAGCAGTACTTC

size: many
D: NA
J: TRBJ1-2
V: TRBV3-1
CDR3: CASSQGPAGYGYTF
DNA: TGTGCCAGCAGCCAAGGACCCGCTGGCTATGGCTACACCTTC

size: NA
D: NA
J: TRBJ2-4
V: TRBV4-2
CDR3: CASSQGDVAKNIQYF
DNA: TGTGCCAGCAGCCAAGGCGATGTAGCCAAAAACATTCAGTACTTC

size: many
D: NA
J: TRBJ1-5
V: TRBV18
CDR3: CASSPVGYEDQPQHF
DNA: TGTGCCAGCTCACCAGTAGGGTATGAGGATCAGCCCCAGCATTTT

size: many
D: NA
J: TRBJ2-1
V: TRBV11-3
CDR3: CASSPYSTREQFF
DNA: TGTGCCAGCAGCCCATACTCGACCCGTGAGCAGTTCTTC

size: NA
D: NA
J: TRBJ2-3
V: TRBV21-1
CDR3: CASRKVEFKAGDLGTDTQYF
DNA: TGTGCCAGCAGGAAGGTTGAATTTAAAGCGGGAGATTTAGGCACAGATACGCAGTATTTT

size: NA
D: NA
J: TRBJ1-5
V: TRBV18
CDR3: CASSPFSGDSNQPQHF
DNA: TGTGCCAGCTCACCATTCTCCGGAGATAGCAATCAGCCCCAGCATTTT